Presented here are 7 T cell receptor beta chains from one specimen sequenced in a study of T-cell reconstitution after alpha-beta-depleted transplantation in children. The TCRbeta library was prepared with unique molecular identifiers. Via MiXCR, TCRdb re-called the PCR reads, giving one row per CDR3 protein. The sample shows about 610,000 distinct CDR3 sequences, over 9.5% of them seen only once. The sequences come from PBMCs from the stem cell graft donor, collected from the stem cell graft. All receptors derive from a human donor who donated a stem cell graft to a child with acute myeloid leukemia.

This clonotype showed up many times. The chain uses TRBV10-3 and TRBJ1-2, with D uncertain. CDR3 length: 13 amino acids. The V end was cut by 6 bases, the J end by 2 bases, with 10 bases between. Germline CDR1 reads ENHRY; CDR2 reads SYGVKD. In DNA, the CDR3 is TGTGCCATCAGGATAGACGCCAACTATGGCTACACCTTC. It yields the protein CAIRIDANYGYTF.

This clonotype has more than one count but fewer than ten. The rearrangement joins TRBV18 to TRBJ1-1, with D possibly being TRBD1 (5 bases). Germline loops: CDR1 KGHSH, CDR2 LQKENI. V lost 2 bases to trimming and J lost 11 bases, with 15 bases between them. The CDR3 runs 13 residues. In nucleotides, the CDR3 is TGTGCCAGCTCACCAGGGACTTCATCGGGGGCTTTCTTT. Translated, it gives CASSPGTSSGAFF.

This clonotype was counted only a few times. The gene calls are TRBV30 and TRBJ2-7, with D maybe TRBD1 (5 bases). Germline lookup yields CDR1 GTSNPN and CDR2 SVGIG (reference sequence). CDR3 length: 14 residues. With 1 base removed from V and 4 bases from J, the gap between germline ends came to 14 bases. This CDR3 is CAWSDVRVKYEQYF. DNA for the CDR3: TGTGCCTGGAGTGACGTCAGGGTGAAATACGAGCAGTACTTC.

There are many counts of this clonotype. This sequence joins TRBV6-5 and TRBJ2-7; the match to TRBD1 covers 7 bases. The CDR3 is 14 residues long. Germline CDR1 reads MNHEY; CDR2 reads SVGAGI. V was clipped by 7 bases and J by 4 bases; unmatched bases: 10. The CDR3 DNA is TGTGCCAGCACCGACAGGGCAAAGAAATACGAGCAGTACTTC. It is translated as CASTDRAKKYEQYF.

The chain recombines TRBV12-3 or TRBV12-4 with TRBJ2-2; the D is unclear. The CDR3 contains 15 residues. V dropped 2 bases and J dropped 0 bases, with 7 bases sitting between them. The CDR3, as DNA: TGTGCCAGCAGTTTAAGCCCACCGAACACCGGGGAGCTGTTTTTT. Translating it yields CASSLSPPNTGELFF.

This clonotype appeared a few times. The V and J genes are TRBV19 and TRBJ2-7; TRBD2 agrees at 8 bases. The V and J ends lost 1 base and 2 bases, in that order; junction bases with no gene match: 4. Germline assignment: CDR1 LNHDA and CDR2 SQIVND (reference sequence). This CDR3 comprises 15 residues. Here the CDR3 DNA reads TGTGCCAGTAGTATAGCCGCGGGAGGACCCTACGAGCAGTACTTC. Protein: CASSIAAGGPYEQYF.

This clonotype was counted ten times or more. The V and J genes are TRBV9 and TRBJ2-3, with D possibly being TRBD2 (6 bases). Germline CDR1 reads SGDLS; CDR2 reads YYNGEE. The CDR3 consists of 16 residues. Between the trimmed V and J ends, which lost 2 bases and 3 bases, there was a span of 16 bases. CDR3 nucleotides: TGTGCCAGCAGCGTCAGACCCGGGACTTTGACAGATACGCAGTATTTT. Its translation: CASSVRPGTLTDTQYF.